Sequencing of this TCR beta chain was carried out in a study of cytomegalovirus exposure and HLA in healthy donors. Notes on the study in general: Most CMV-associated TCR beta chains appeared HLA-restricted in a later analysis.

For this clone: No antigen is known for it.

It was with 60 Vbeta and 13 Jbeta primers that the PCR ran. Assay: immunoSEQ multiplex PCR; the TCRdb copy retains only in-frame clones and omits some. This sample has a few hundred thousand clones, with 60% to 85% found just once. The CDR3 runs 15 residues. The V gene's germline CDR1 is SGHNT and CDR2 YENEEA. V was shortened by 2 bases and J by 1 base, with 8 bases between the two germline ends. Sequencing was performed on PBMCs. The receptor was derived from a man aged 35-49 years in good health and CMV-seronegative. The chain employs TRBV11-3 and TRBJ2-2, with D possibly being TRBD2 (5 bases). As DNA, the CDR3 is TGTGCCAGCAGCTTAAGAGGGAGGAACACCGGGGAGCTGTTTTTT. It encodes CASSLRGRNTGELFF.